The rows below give T cell receptor beta chains drawn from one sample of a study of OX40 agonist ivuxolimab in advanced cancers. Sequenced by immunoSEQ multiplex PCR; TCRdb stores in-frame clones only, minus some. The table shows 20,000 to 30,000 clones, with approximately 91% occurring only once. The specimen comprised CD4+ or CD8+ T cells sorted from blood, sampled in a trial of the OX40 agonist ivuxolimab. The origin of the receptors is an adult with an advanced solid tumor such as melanoma, head and neck, liver or kidney cancer. Both conserved end residues are part of each CDR3. Fields, in order: V gene, clone size, J gene, D gene, CDR3 DNA, CDR3 protein. D genes are given only for firm matches. Clone sizes are given selectively: once, few, many, or a class where the clone is expanded.

>TRBV11-2|.|TRBJ2-6|TRBD1
TGTGCCAGCAGCTCCAGGACAGGTTCCAGCTCTGGGGCCAACGTCCTGACTTTC
CASSSRTGSSSGANVLTF
>TRBV5-1|.|TRBJ1-2|TRBD1
TGCGCCAGCAGCCAGTTGGATCCCGGGACAGGGGAAGGCTACACCTTC
CASSQLDPGTGEGYTF
>TRBV2|.|TRBJ1-5|.
TGTGCCAGCAGGGAGTTAGATAGCAATCAGCCCCAGCATTTT
CASRELDSNQPQHF
>TRBV27|.|TRBJ2-1|TRBD2
TGTGCCAGCAGTTCTAGCGGGGTCCCCGAATATGAGCAGTTCTTC
CASSSSGVPEYEQFF
>TRBV11-2|once|TRBJ2-2|.
TGTGCCAGCAGCTTAGCTGAGGGTTTCGCGAACACCGGGGAGCTGTTTTTT
CASSLAEGFANTGELFF
>TRBV19|.|TRBJ2-2|.
TGTGCCAGTACTCAGGGCTGGAACACCGGGGAGCTGTTTTTT
CASTQGWNTGELFF
>TRBV5-1|.|TRBJ2-3|TRBD2
TGCGCCAGCAGCTACCAAATAGCGGGACACAGCACAGATACGCAGTATTTT
CASSYQIAGHSTDTQYF
>TRBV29-1|.|TRBJ2-1|.
TGCAGCGTCGCCGGATTTGGGAACTCCTACAATGAGCAGTTCTTC
CSVAGFGNSYNEQFF
>TRBV30|.|TRBJ2-3|TRBD2
TGTGCCTGGAATAGAAATTCTAGGCGGGAGGGTCTCGCAGATACGCAGTATTTT
CAWNRNSRREGLADTQYF
>TRBV27|.|TRBJ2-7|TRBD1
TGTGCCAGCAGTTCTTTGACAGGGGTCTACGAGCAGTACTTC
CASSSLTGVYEQYF
>TRBV6-5|.|TRBJ2-5|.
TGTGCCAGCAAGGTGGAGGGAGGAGAGACCCAGTACTTC
CASKVEGGETQYF
>TRBV12-5|.|TRBJ1-1|.
TGTGCTAGTGGCCACCACAGTTCTAACACTGAAGCTTTCTTT
CASGHHSSNTEAFF
>TRBV6-4|.|TRBJ2-1|.
TGTGCCAGCAGTGAAGTTTGGGGGGCCTTTGAGCAGTTCTTC
CASSEVWGAFEQFF
>TRBV4-3|.|TRBJ1-3|.
TGCGCCAGCAGCCAAGAGCCCAGCTCTGGAAACACCATATATTTT
CASSQEPSSGNTIYF
>TRBV13|.|TRBJ1-5|.
TGTGCCAGCAGCTTCAGGGGACCCCAGCCCCAGCATTTT
CASSFRGPQPQHF
>TRBV28|few|TRBJ1-5|.
TGTGCCAGCAGACTAGTGATCAATCAGCCCCAGCATTTT
CASRLVINQPQHF
>TRBV27|.|TRBJ2-3|.
TGTGCCAGCAATACCCTCCAGGGGGGGACAGGAATCACAGATACGCAGTATTTT
CASNTLQGGTGITDTQYF
>TRBV7-2|.|TRBJ1-2|TRBD1
TGTGCCAGCAGCGTTCGACAGGGGGCGTCGGGCTACACCTTC
CASSVRQGASGYTF
>TRBV13|.|TRBJ2-5|TRBD2
TGTGCCAGCAGCATTAGGACTAGCGGGGGCCAAGAGACCCAGTACTTC
CASSIRTSGGQETQYF
>TRBV5-1|.|TRBJ2-1|.
TGCGCCAGCAGCGGGGGACAAGGTGGCTACAATGAGCAGTTCTTC
CASSGGQGGYNEQFF
>TRBV21-1|.|TRBJ2-1|.
TGTGCCAGCAGCAAAGGATGCAGGAGCGGGAGGGCCTGTGAAGGAGGGAATGAGCAGTTCTTC
CASSKGCRSGRACEGGNEQFF
>TRBV4-1|.|TRBJ2-7|TRBD1
TGCGCCAGCAGCCAAGATCGTGACAGGGGTTACGAGCAGTACTTC
CASSQDRDRGYEQYF
>TRBV5-1|.|TRBJ2-3|TRBD1
TGCGCCAGCAGCCCGAGACGACAGGGTGGGATCCCAGATACGCAGTATTTT
CASSPRRQGGIPDTQYF
>TRBV11-3|.|TRBJ2-7|.
TGTGCCAGCAGCATCCACGGGGACACCTACGAGCAGTACTTC
CASSIHGDTYEQYF
>TRBV7-2|.|TRBJ1-1|.
TGTGCCAGCAGCCCGACGGGCCATTCTGCTGAAGCTTTCTTT
CASSPTGHSAEAFF
>TRBV5-1|.|TRBJ2-1|TRBD2
TGCGCCAGCAGCTCGACTAGCGCGATTTACAATGAGCAGTTCTTC
CASSSTSAIYNEQFF
>TRBV5-1|few|TRBJ2-4|TRBD1
TGCGCCAGCAGTTACGGACAGGTACTTACCAAAAACATTCAGTACTTC
CASSYGQVLTKNIQYF
>TRBV10-3|.|TRBJ2-5|TRBD2
TGTGCCATCAGTCTAGCGGGAGAAGAGACCCAGTACTTC
CAISLAGEETQYF
>TRBV6-1|.|TRBJ1-4|.
TGTGCCAGCAGTCCTCAGGGGATATCGAATGAAAAACTGTTTTTT
CASSPQGISNEKLFF
>TRBV5-1|.|TRBJ1-6|.
TGCGCCAGCAGCTTGGATGCAGGCGATAATTCACCCCTCCACTTT
CASSLDAGDNSPLHF
>TRBV27|.|TRBJ2-3|.
TGTGCCAGCAGTAGAACAGGGTATGCAGATACGCAGTATTTT
CASSRTGYADTQYF
>TRBV7-9|.|TRBJ2-7|TRBD1
TGTGCCAGCAGCTCCTTAGGACAGGGCTACGAGCAGTACTTC
CASSSLGQGYEQYF
>TRBV5-1|.|TRBJ2-3|TRBD2
TGCGCCAGCAGCGCCCGTTTCCTGGGGGGGAGCACAGATACGCAGTATTTT
CASSARFLGGSTDTQYF
>TRBV6-4|.|TRBJ2-5|.
TGTGCCAGCAGTGGCCCGTCGTTAACCCAGTACTTC
CASSGPSLTQYF
>TRBV2|.|TRBJ2-1|TRBD2
TGTGCCAGCAGTGTCCCATTTGCGGGAGGGGGGAATGAGCAGTTCTTC
CASSVPFAGGGNEQFF
>TRBV10-2|.|TRBJ1-5|TRBD1
TGCGCCAGCAGTGAGTGGGCTTGGGACAGGGAAAGGGATCAGCCCCAGCATTTT
CASSEWAWDRERDQPQHF
>TRBV4-1|.|TRBJ1-6|.
TGCGCCAGCAGCCAAGCCGAGGTGAGCTCCTATAATTCACCCCTCCACTTT
CASSQAEVSSYNSPLHF
>TRBV27|once|TRBJ2-7|.
TGTGCCAGCAGTTTATATCGGGACTCCTACGAGCAGTACTTC
CASSLYRDSYEQYF
>TRBV19|.|TRBJ1-2|.
TGTGCCAGTAGTTCCGGGACGACTGTATCCTTC
CASSSGTTVSF
>TRBV27|.|TRBJ2-1|.
TGTGCCAGCAGCCGGGGTATGGATGAGCAGTTCTTC
CASSRGMDEQFF
>TRBV28|.|TRBJ2-7|.
TGTGCCACCGACGGAGGGGGATGGGAGCAGTACTTC
CATDGGGWEQYF
>TRBV9|.|TRBJ1-2|.
TGTGCCAGCAGCGAAGGGGCCTATGGCTACACCTTC
CASSEGAYGYTF
>TRBV2|.|TRBJ2-5|TRBD2
TGTGCCAGCAGTCTAGCGGGGGGCACAGGGGAGACCCAGTACTTC
CASSLAGGTGETQYF
>TRBV5-6|once|TRBJ2-3|.
TGTGCCAGCAGTGGGGGCCTCCGGGGCACAGATACGCAGTATTTT
CASSGGLRGTDTQYF
>TRBV19|.|TRBJ2-7|.
TGTGCCAGTAGTATATCTAGCAGGATGTGGGAGCAGTACTTC
CASSISSRMWEQYF
>TRBV2|.|TRBJ1-1|TRBD1
TGTGCCAGCAGTGAAAGGACAGGGATGAACACTGAAGCTTTCTTT
CASSERTGMNTEAFF
>TRBV9|few|TRBJ1-3|.
TGTGCCAGCAGCGTAGCTTCCAGCTTCAGCTCTGGAAACACCATATATTTT
CASSVASSFSSGNTIYF
>TRBV9|.|TRBJ2-3|.
TGTGCCAGCAGCGTTGACAGGGAGGGCCACACAGATACGCAGTATTTT
CASSVDREGHTDTQYF
>TRBV5-6|.|TRBJ2-5|.
TGTGCCAGCAGCTTATACGGGAGTCCCCATCAAGAGACCCAGTACTTC
CASSLYGSPHQETQYF
>TRBV19|.|TRBJ2-4|.
TGTGCCAGTGCAACTTCAGGGGAAGACATTCAGTACTTC
CASATSGEDIQYF
>TRBV7-6|.|TRBJ2-5|.
TGTGCCAGCAGTCAGAGAATGATGGAGACCCAGTACTTC
CASSQRMMETQYF
>TRBV6-4|.|TRBJ2-1|TRBD2
TGTGCCAGCAGTGACTCGGGGACTAGTGGTTACAATGAGCAGTTCTTC
CASSDSGTSGYNEQFF
>TRBV2|.|TRBJ1-3|.
TGTGCCAGCAGGGACCGGGACTCAACAAGAAACACCATATATTTT
CASRDRDSTRNTIYF